This TCR beta chain was obtained from a study of CD4 and CD8 cells across lung adenocarcinoma regions. This clonotype was observed a handful of times. Samples came from patients with localized non-small cell lung adenocarcinoma. TCRdb re-called the PCR reads through MiXCR, storing one row per CDR3 protein. The table records tens of thousands of distinct CDR3 sequences, approximately 54% of them present only once. This sequence was found in a female donor with lung adenocarcinoma. The CD4 and CD8 labels of this study may be unreliable. The sample comprised CD8+ T cells from the center of a lung tumor.

CDR3: CASSFESVSGELFF. CDR3 bases: TGTGCCAGCAGCTTTGAGAGTGTGTCCGGGGAGCTGTTTTTT. The chain uses TRBV7-2 and TRBJ2-2; D not resolved. The CDR3 is 14 residues long. From germline, CDR1 is SGHTA and CDR2 FQGNSA. The germline V and J ends were trimmed by 3 bases and 6 bases, with 11 bases remaining between them.